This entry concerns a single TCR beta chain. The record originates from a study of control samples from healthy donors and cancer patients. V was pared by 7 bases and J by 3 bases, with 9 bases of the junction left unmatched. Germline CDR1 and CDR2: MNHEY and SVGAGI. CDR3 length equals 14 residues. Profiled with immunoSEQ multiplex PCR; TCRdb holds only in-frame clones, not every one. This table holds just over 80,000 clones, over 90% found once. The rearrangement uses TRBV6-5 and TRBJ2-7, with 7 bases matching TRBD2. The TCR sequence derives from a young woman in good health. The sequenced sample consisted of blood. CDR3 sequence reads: CASIIGLDRYEQYF. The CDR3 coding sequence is TGTGCCAGCATCATAGGACTAGATCGCTACGAGCAGTACTTC.